This TCR beta chain was captured in a study of cytomegalovirus exposure and HLA in healthy donors. Method: immunoSEQ multiplex PCR; TCRdb's copy keeps in-frame clones and lacks some. Of more than 100,000 clones in the sample, 88% were seen once. This clone is a singleton in its sample. Its antigen is still unknown. CDR1 is MNHNS, CDR2 SASEGT, per germline. V lost 1 base and J lost 4; bases outside the gene matches: 11. The CDR3 contains 18 residues. Notes on the study in general: Listed as cytomegalovirus-associated were 150 or so TCR beta chains. Rarity characterized most TCR sequences, yet some public TCRs appeared in many donors. Confirmation in vitro established that a few CMV-associated chains were specific for CMV antigens.

V usage is TRBV6-1 and J usage is TRBJ2-5; 11 bases line up with TRBD2. The sequence derives from a man aged 25-45 years in good health and CMV-seronegative. The sample was PBMCs. CDR3 sequence (DNA): TGTGCCAGCAGTGAAGGGGTTCTAGGGCTAGCGGGAGGAGAGACCCAGTACTTC. It specifies CASSEGVLGLAGGETQYF.